This is a list of T cell receptor beta chains from one sample in a study of shared clonotypes between healthy human individuals. The method was immunoSEQ multiplex PCR; TCRdb's version includes in-frame clones alone and lacks a portion of them. In the table there are around 1,900,000 clones, about 94% of which are singletons. Sequencing was done on a sample of naive CD8+ T cells from PBMCs. The receptors derive from a man aged 18 to 29 in good health. Some clones in this sample may be carry-over from other donors' samples. Both conserved end residues are part of each CDR3. The order of the fields is J gene, clone size, D gene, V gene, CDR3 protein, CDR3 DNA. D genes are given only for firm matches. Rows may omit the clone size; those that give it use once, few, many or a size class.

>TRBJ1-1|few|.|TRBV30
CAWSRGEGTEAFF
TGTGCCTGGAGCCGGGGGGAGGGCACTGAAGCTTTCTTT
>TRBJ2-2|.|TRBD2|TRBV4-2
CASSQQPFLAGGNTGELFF
TGTGCCAGCAGCCAACAACCGTTTTTAGCGGGAGGAAACACCGGGGAGCTGTTTTTT
>TRBJ1-1|.|.|TRBV28
CASSLGRAVTEAFF
TGTGCCAGCAGTTTGGGGAGAGCGGTTACTGAAGCTTTCTTT
>TRBJ2-3|.|.|TRBV19
CATTSTDTQYF
TGTGCCACCACGAGCACAGATACGCAGTATTTT
>TRBJ1-1|.|TRBD1|TRBV6-1
CAMTGTGAGTEAFF
TGTGCCATGACCGGGACAGGGGCGGGTACTGAAGCTTTCTTT
>TRBJ2-5|.|.|TRBV27
CASKYRALQETQYF
TGTGCCAGCAAATACCGGGCCCTCCAAGAGACCCAGTACTTC
>TRBJ1-2|.|TRBD1|TRBV4-1
CASSQGQGGYGYTF
TGCGCCAGCAGCCAGGGACAGGGAGGCTATGGCTACACCTTC
>TRBJ2-7|.|TRBD1|TRBV13
CASSLGQGKSSYEQYF
TGTGCCAGCAGCCTCGGACAGGGAAAGAGCTCCTACGAGCAGTACTTC
>TRBJ2-7|.|TRBD1|TRBV14
CASSQERTGDPYEQYF
TGTGCCAGCAGCCAAGAAAGGACAGGGGACCCCTACGAGCAGTACTTC
>TRBJ2-1|.|TRBD2|TRBV7-9
CASSLGGSRNEQFF
TGTGCCAGCAGCCTAGGCGGGAGTCGGAATGAGCAGTTCTTC
>TRBJ2-5|once|.|TRBV7-6
CASSRISSAPWDQYF
TGTGCCAGCAGTCGAATCTCTAGCGCCCCTTGGGACCAGTACTTC
>TRBJ2-7|.|TRBD1|TRBV27
CASSPTGGYEQYF
TGTGCCAGCAGCCCGACAGGGGGGTACGAGCAGTACTTC
>TRBJ2-1|.|TRBD1|TRBV9
CASSNGQDASNEQFF
TGTGCCAGCAGCAATGGACAGGATGCGTCCAATGAGCAGTTCTTC
>TRBJ2-1|once|TRBD2|TRBV6-1
CASRIAGSAYNEQFF
TGTGCCAGCAGGATAGCGGGATCGGCCTACAATGAGCAGTTCTTC
>TRBJ2-7|.|.|TRBV20-1
CSASPYEQYF
TGCAGTGCTTCTCCCTACGAGCAGTACTTC
>TRBJ2-3|.|TRBD2|TRBV7-2
CASSPRLAGADTQYF
TGTGCCAGCAGCCCAAGACTAGCGGGAGCAGATACGCAGTATTTT
>TRBJ1-1|.|.|TRBV21-1
CASSKGLRYNTEAFF
TGTGCCAGCAGCAAGGGGCTCCGTTACAACACTGAAGCTTTCTTT
>TRBJ1-2|.|.|TRBV7-9
CASSLVGSEAGGYTF
TGTGCCAGCAGCTTAGTAGGCTCCGAGGCAGGTGGCTACACCTTC
>TRBJ2-7|.|.|TRBV28
CASSSAPSGAEQYF
TGTGCCAGCAGTTCCGCTCCGTCGGGGGCCGAGCAGTACTTC
>TRBJ1-2|.|.|TRBV4-2
CASSRSGQNYGYTF
TGTGCCAGCAGCCGGTCCGGACAGAACTATGGCTACACCTTC
>TRBJ2-7|.|TRBD2|TRBV27
CASSLGSGTYEQYF
TGTGCCAGCAGTCTAGGCAGCGGGACCTACGAGCAGTACTTC
>TRBJ2-5|.|.|TRBV28
CASSFPPQGFNQETQYF
TGTGCCAGCAGTTTTCCTCCCCAGGGCTTCAACCAAGAGACCCAGTACTTC
>TRBJ2-4|.|.|TRBV4-3
CASSQRGLAKNIQYF
TGCGCCAGCAGCCAGAGGGGCCTAGCCAAAAACATTCAGTACTTC
>TRBJ2-7|.|TRBD2|TRBV7-9
CASSSKDGLGNPYEQYF
TGTGCCAGCAGCTCAAAGGATGGACTAGGAAACCCCTACGAGCAGTACTTC
>TRBJ1-2|.|.|TRBV28
CASIKTDRGYGYTF
TGTGCCAGCATCAAGACGGACAGAGGGTATGGCTACACCTTC
>TRBJ2-7|.|.|TRBV27
CASSSRGHEQYF
TGTGCCAGCAGTTCGCGTGGCCACGAGCAGTACTTC
>TRBJ2-7|.|TRBD2|TRBV6-5
CASSYSSGRATYEQYF
TGTGCCAGCAGTTACTCTAGCGGGAGGGCCACCTACGAGCAGTACTTC